This T cell receptor (beta chain) was documented in a study of cytomegalovirus exposure and HLA in healthy donors. Notes on the study in general: Further analysis, carried out later, found HLA-associated TCR beta chains more clonally expanded than equally common other chains. Later on, analysis showed that most CMV-associated TCR beta chains appeared to be HLA-restricted.

Remarks on this clone: Its antigen is still unknown.

The PCR ran on 60 Vbeta and 13 Jbeta primers. TCRdb keeps only in-frame clones here, not all; method: immunoSEQ multiplex PCR. The table lists about 120,000 clones, 75% to 80% of them singletons, with 3% to 4% in the top ten. The V end lost 0 bases, the J end lost 3 bases, and 11 bases lay between the germline ends. Germline lookup yields CDR1 MGHRA and CDR2 YSYEKL. The CDR3 is 16 residues long. The chain is built from TRBV4-1 and TRBJ1-4; D remains ambiguous. The sample consisted of PBMCs. The TCR sequence derives from a woman in her twenties or thirties in good health and CMV-seropositive. CDR3: CASSQDWRAANEKLFF. The CDR3 bases are TGCGCCAGCAGCCAAGATTGGAGGGCTGCTAATGAAAAACTGTTTTTT.